Below, one T cell receptor beta chain is given with its context. Its antigen target is currently unknown. No base qualities exist here, and no much larger clone lies one base off it. The sample is drawn from a study of cytomegalovirus exposure and HLA in healthy donors listed by TCRdb under 2017. Background on the whole study: In an earlier analysis of 587 of the donors, 276 Gb of sequence data and about 110 million unique TCR beta sequences from 180 million or so T cells were reported. An earlier analysis of approximately 630 of the donors applied high-throughput TCR beta sequencing to assess whether each TCR beta V gene segment acted as functional or pseudogenic. A later genetic analysis used genome-wide SNP genotypes for 398 of the 666 donors, treating that subset as a discovery cohort. A later analysis re-analyzed previously published TCR beta repertoires from 666 donors and added high-resolution HLA genotyping to study TCR occurrence patterns. Along with the roughly 670-subject first cohort, a separate validation cohort of over a hundred different subjects was used. Among around 400 genotyped donors of the cohort, an average of around 240,000 unique TCR beta nucleotide sequences were sequenced per donor, roughly a sixth of them non-productive. Of the roughly 400 genotyped donors, around 81% fell in the genetic ancestry cluster associated with self-reported Caucasian donors. Typing coverage varied by locus: roughly 629-640 donors for A, B, C, DRB1 and DQB1; roughly 520 for DQA1; more than 600 for DPA1; approximately 490 for DPB1. Donor age, sex, ethnicity and CMV serostatus were compiled alongside the repertoire data. The T cell repertoires of some 700 subjects were profiled by immunosequencing and related to cytomegalovirus serostatus. The later analysis used no new phenotypic data to find candidate immune exposures, relying instead on TCR beta sequences and their occurrence across donors. Because of strong linkage in the cohort, five DR-DQ haplotypes were treated as single units for association and clustering. HLA typing covered class I and class II loci at four-digit resolution. Every discovery cohort repertoire had been produced on one sequencing platform. To predict cytomegalovirus infection status, the study combined high-throughput TCR immunosequencing, statistical association of individual TCRs with disease status, and machine learning. The study was designed to test whether signatures of past pathogen exposure could be identified by cataloging public T cell receptors. About 300 gigabases of sequencing data and around 85 million unique TCR sequences made up an early release that covered nearly 650 HLA-typed donors. The research as a whole found: While some public TCRs were present in many individuals, most TCR sequences turned up only very rarely across donors. Correlated functional status among segregating V segments might be attributable to linkage disequilibrium, but an unknown experimental factor could not be ruled out. Compared with equally common non-associated chains, HLA-associated TCR beta chains in a later analysis were more clonally expanded and had lower generation probabilities. Because some donors lacked HLA typing at each locus, the association tests relied only on the typed subset. In a later analysis, TCR association rates were found to vary across HLA loci, with the most associated TCRs seen for DRB1 alleles and the fewest for HLA-C alleles. The only immune exposure information available for the cohort was CMV serostatus. It was suggested by the authors that the approach could potentially be generalized to other disease states and immunological phenotypes. The classifier was reported to diagnose cytomegalovirus status with high specificity and sensitivity in both the original and validation cohorts. Three of the identified cytomegalovirus-associated TCR beta chains were confirmed in vitro to be specific for cytomegalovirus antigens. Because counts were too low, seventeen rarely observed V segments, including chromosome 9 orphons, were excluded from the earlier analysis of 587 of the donors. Some IMGT-functional V segments, including TRBV6-2 and TRBV6-3, could not be told apart with the 87-base-pair reads, so those segments were excluded. The sequencing pipeline was judged likely to have produced a cluster of highly shared sequence variants as a technical artifact. In a later genetic analysis, a missense DCLRE1C variant was associated with V-gene and J-gene trimming of TCR beta chains, and the association was replicated in an independent cohort. Strong co-occurrence of HLA alleles, especially DR and DQ, made assigning TCR associations to individual alleles difficult. At a false discovery rate of 0.05, a later analysis linked around 17,000 TCR beta sequences to specific HLA alleles. According to a later analysis, parvovirus B19, influenza, CMV and Epstein-Barr virus appeared linked to several top co-occurrence clusters. This cohort had only TCR beta chains sequenced, and the lack of alpha or paired-chain data limited which features could be detected. Roughly uniform sequencing depth across donors was assumed in presence/absence analyses, although this assumption may not hold. In the study, approximately 160 TCR beta chains were listed as associated with cytomegalovirus. In an earlier analysis of some 550 of the donors, most TCR beta V segments were observed in productive rearrangements about 90% or about 30% of the time, broadly matching IMGT annotations. A later genetic analysis reported fewer N-insertions in productive TCRs among donors in an Asian-associated ancestry cluster than the roughly 670-donor mean. A further reported finding was that TCR beta sequences accurately predicted the HLA-A and HLA-B alleles for most subjects in the first cohort. According to a later analysis, most CMV-associated TCR beta chains appeared to be HLA-restricted, and the HLA associations seemed to be driven largely by CMV exposure.

Its CDR3 holds 12 amino acids, cysteine through phenylalanine. Only CDR3 DNA is held: 36 bases, read in frame from base 1. The junction carries 8 bases between V and J, which are trimmed by 6 bases and 4 bases respectively. The germline V gene (reference sequence) gives CDR1 as PRHDT and CDR2 as FYEKMQ. The library was produced with the immunoSEQ multiplex PCR assay. For the multiplex PCR, a mixture combining 60 forward primers for TCR Vbeta segments and 13 reverse primers for TCR Jbeta segments was used. Amplification of the CDR3 region of rearranged TCR beta genes was performed with a multiplex PCR assay on genomic DNA. The amplified TCR beta libraries were sequenced on the Illumina HiSeq System as 87-base-pair reads. Under the source paper's analysis protocol: A later analysis tallied approximately 87 million unique TCR beta chains across the 660 or so repertoires, and some 10 million of those chains were shared by two or more donors. Raw reads were error-corrected and collapsed into unique sequences with a nearest-neighbor algorithm that merged closely related sequences to remove PCR and sequencing errors. V, D and J gene segments were assigned by aligning CDR3 sequences to IMGT reference sequences. For a sequence to be retained, a match of at least six nucleotides was required to both a V gene segment and a J gene segment. Rearrangements were called productive when the CDR3 lacked stop codons and stayed in frame with V and J; all others were non-productive. CDR3 was defined according to IMGT convention as the region running from the second conserved V-encoded cysteine to the conserved J-encoded phenylalanine. Sequences without an unambiguous match to a single V gene segment were excluded from the earlier analysis of approximately 600 of the donors. An earlier analysis of a few hundred of the donors classified V segments as functional when productive rearrangements were above 56.7% and as segregating when the standard deviation between donors was above 5%. A statistical classification framework was built for diagnosing cytomegalovirus status from the catalog of TCR beta chain sequences. A later analysis assigned V and J genes by comparing TCR nucleotide sequences with IMGT/GENE-DB human TR gene sequences. The TCRdist pipeline was used in a later analysis to assign CDR3 sequences and most-parsimonious VDJ recombination scenarios. In a later analysis, every TCR beta chain was defined by the combination of its CDR3 amino acid sequence and its V-gene family, and reads without a unique V-gene family were dropped. As a way to deal with suspected cross-contamination and a sequencing artifact, a later analysis dropped roughly 600 nucleotide sequences that were highly shared and had low generation probability. For each public chain, a later analysis derived a clonal expansion index from normalized ranks of inferred template counts within each repertoire. In a later analysis, generation probabilities were computed using a VDJ recombination model fitted to out-of-frame rearrangements, and the results were checked against IGoR. In a later analysis, hypergeometric tests were used to score TCR-TCR, TCR-HLA and TCR-CMV co-occurrence, with a repertoire-size bias correction applied to TCR pairs. In a later analysis, false discovery rates were estimated by permuting HLA or CMV assignments 20 times. In a later analysis, co-occurring TCRs were grouped using DBSCAN, and TCRdist sequence similarity was added for clustering within HLA-allele-positive subsets. Repertoires with fewer than 30,000 or more than 120,000 public chains were left out of co-occurrence clustering, as were about five repertoires with anomalous nucleotide sharing. The clones in this table, taken by TCRdb from immuneACCESS, are in-frame only. Not every clone is retained; where verified, under half of the shortfall comes from an unresolved V gene, and the cause of the rest is unknown. V and J calls and clone size are those listed in that table; D and trimming were worked out from the DNA. The sample table holds 200,000 or so clones, of which just under 70% were seen once. 2.6% of the sample lies in the top ten.

The cohort comprised hundreds of healthy bone marrow donors. At the time of sampling, all cohort members were nominally healthy, though unrecorded immune exposures were likely present. The donor was CMV seropositive and was included in the group of 250 to 300 seropositive cohort members. Each donor provided a peripheral blood sample, and peripheral blood mononuclear cells were used for TCR beta sequencing. Genomic DNA extraction from the blood cell samples was performed with the Qiagen DNeasy Blood Extraction Kit. This receptor was obtained from a man in his forties in good health and CMV-seropositive. Sequenced: PBMCs. The chain couples TRBV13 to TRBJ2-3; possibly the D gene is TRBD2, per 5 matching bases. The sequenced DNA is TGTGCCAGCAGTACGGGGTCAGATACGCAGTATTTT. This yields the protein CASSTGSDTQYF.